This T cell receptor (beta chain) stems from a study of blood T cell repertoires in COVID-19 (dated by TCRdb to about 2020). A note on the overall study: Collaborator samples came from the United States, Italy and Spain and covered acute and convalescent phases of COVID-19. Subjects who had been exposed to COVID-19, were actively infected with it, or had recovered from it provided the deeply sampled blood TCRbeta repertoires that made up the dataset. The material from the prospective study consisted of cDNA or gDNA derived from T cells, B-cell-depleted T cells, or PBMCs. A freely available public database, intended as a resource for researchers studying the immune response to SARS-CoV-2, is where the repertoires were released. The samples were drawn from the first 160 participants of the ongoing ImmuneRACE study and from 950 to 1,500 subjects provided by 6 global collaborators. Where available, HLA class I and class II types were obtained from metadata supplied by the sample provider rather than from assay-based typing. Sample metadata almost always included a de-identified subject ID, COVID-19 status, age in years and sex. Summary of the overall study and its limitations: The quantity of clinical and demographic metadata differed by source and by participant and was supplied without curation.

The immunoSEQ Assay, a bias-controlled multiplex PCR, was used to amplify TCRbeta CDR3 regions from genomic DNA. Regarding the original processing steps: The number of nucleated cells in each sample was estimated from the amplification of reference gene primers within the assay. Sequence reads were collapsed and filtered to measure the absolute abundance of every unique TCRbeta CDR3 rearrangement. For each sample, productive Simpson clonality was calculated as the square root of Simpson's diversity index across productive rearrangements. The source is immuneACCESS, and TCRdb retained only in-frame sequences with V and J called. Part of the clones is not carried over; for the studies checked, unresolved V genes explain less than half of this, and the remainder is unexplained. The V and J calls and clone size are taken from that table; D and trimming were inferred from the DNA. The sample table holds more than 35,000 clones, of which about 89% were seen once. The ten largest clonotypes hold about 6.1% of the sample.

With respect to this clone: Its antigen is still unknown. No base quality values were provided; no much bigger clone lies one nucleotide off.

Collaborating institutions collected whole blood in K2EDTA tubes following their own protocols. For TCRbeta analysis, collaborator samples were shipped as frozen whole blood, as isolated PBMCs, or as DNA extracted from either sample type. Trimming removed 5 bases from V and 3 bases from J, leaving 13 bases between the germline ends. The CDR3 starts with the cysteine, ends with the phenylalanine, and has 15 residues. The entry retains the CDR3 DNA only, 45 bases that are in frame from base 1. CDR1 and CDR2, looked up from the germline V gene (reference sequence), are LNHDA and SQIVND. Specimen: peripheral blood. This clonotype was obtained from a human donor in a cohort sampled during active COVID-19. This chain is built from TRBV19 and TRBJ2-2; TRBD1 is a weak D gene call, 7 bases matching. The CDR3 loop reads CASSDPGGHTGELFF. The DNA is TGTGCCAGTAGTGATCCAGGGGGGCACACCGGGGAGCTGTTTTTT.